This T cell receptor (beta chain) appears in the sequencing data of a study of T cell repertoires in cytomegalovirus infection. Across the study: Recently described HLA-C-restricted plus well-studied HLA-B-restricted CMV epitopes were used.

This clonotype has ten or more counts. Its antigen remains unidentified. The CDR3 is 15 amino acids. CDR1 and CDR2 (germline): MGHRA, YSYEKL. The V end was cut by 2 bases, the J end by 1 base, with 6 bases between. MiXCR, applied by TCRdb to the reads, yields one record per CDR3 protein. The data show around 710,000 distinct CDR3 sequences, with around 29% seen just once and over 10% held by the top ten. The chain links TRBV4-1 to TRBJ2-6; D remains unclear. The sample in question was cultured CD8+ T cells from PBMCs, obtained from culture after CMV antigen stimulation. The receptor was derived from a human donor in good health (CMV status not recorded). Some clones in this sample may be carry-over from other donors' samples. The CDR3 sequence: CASSQPRSGANVLTF. The CDR3 nucleotides are TGCGCCAGCAGCCAACCCAGATCTGGGGCCAACGTCCTGACTTTC.